The TCR beta chain described here comes from a study of immune characterization of retroperitoneal liposarcoma. By sample share, this clonotype is medium-sized (0.01 to 0.1%). MiXCR was run by TCRdb on the PCR reads, yielding one entry per CDR3 protein. This table holds under 13,000 distinct CDR3 sequences, about 30% found once. Looked up from germline, CDR1 is MNHNS and CDR2 is SASEGT. The length of the CDR3 is 12 residues. This chain connects TRBV6-1 to TRBJ2-1, with D uncertain. The J call may be incorrect, as the DNA end agrees better with TRBJ2-7. This TCR derives from a male donor with retroperitoneal liposarcoma. Sequencing input: tumor tissue. The CDR3 region has the DNA TGTGCCAGCGCCGACACTCCCTACGAGCAGTACTTC. This codes for CASADTPYEQYF.